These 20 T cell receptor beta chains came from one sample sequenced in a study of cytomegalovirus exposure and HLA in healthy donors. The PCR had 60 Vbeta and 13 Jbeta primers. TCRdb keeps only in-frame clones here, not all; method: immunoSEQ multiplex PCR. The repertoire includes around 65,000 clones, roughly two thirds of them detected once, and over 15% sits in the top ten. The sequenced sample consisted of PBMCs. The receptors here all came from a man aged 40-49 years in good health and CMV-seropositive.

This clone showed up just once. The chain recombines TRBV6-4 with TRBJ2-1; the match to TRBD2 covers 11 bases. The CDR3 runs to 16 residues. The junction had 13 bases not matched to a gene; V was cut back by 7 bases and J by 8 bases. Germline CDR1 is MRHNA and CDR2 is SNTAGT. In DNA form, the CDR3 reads TGTGCCAGCAAAGATAGCGGGAGGGCCGGTAGTGATGAGCAGTTCTTC. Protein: CASKDSGRAGSDEQFF.

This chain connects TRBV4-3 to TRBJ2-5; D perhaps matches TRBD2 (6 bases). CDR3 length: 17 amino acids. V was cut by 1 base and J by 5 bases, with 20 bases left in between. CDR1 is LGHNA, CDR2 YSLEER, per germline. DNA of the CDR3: TGCGCCAGCAGCCAAGGGTCCCTCGCGGGGAGCGGCGAGACCCAGTACTTC. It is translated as CASSQGSLAGSGETQYF.

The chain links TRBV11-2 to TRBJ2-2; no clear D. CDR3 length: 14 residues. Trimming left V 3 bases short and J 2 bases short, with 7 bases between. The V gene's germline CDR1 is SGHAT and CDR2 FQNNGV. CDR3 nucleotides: TGTGCCAGCAGCTTTCTCACAAACACCGGGGAGCTGTTTTTT. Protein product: CASSFLTNTGELFF. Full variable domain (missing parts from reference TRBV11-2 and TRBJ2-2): EAGVAQSPRYKIIEKRQSVAFWCNPISGHATLYWYQQILGQGPKLLIQFQNNGVVDDSQLPKDRFSAERLKGVDSTLKIQPAKLEDSAVYLCASSFLTNTGELFFGEGSRLTVL.

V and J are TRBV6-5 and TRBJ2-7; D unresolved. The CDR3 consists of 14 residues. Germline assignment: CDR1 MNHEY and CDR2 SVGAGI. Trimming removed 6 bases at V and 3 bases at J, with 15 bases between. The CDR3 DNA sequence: TGTGCCAGCAGCGGAGCTCAGCATGGCTACGAGCAGTACTTC. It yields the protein CASSGAQHGYEQYF.

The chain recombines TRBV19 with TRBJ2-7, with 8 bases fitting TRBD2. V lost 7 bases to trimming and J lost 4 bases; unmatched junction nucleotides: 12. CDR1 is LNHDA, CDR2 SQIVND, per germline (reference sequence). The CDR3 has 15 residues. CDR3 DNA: TGTGCCAGTAAACCCCCAAGCGGGAGTCTTTACGAGCAGTACTTC. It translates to CASKPPSGSLYEQYF.

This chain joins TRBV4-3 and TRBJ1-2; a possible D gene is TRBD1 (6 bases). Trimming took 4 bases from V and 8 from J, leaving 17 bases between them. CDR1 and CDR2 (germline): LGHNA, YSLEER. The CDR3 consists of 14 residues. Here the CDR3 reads CASSPDSRARGYTF. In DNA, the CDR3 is TGCGCCAGCAGCCCGGACAGCCGGGCGAGGGGCTACACCTTC.

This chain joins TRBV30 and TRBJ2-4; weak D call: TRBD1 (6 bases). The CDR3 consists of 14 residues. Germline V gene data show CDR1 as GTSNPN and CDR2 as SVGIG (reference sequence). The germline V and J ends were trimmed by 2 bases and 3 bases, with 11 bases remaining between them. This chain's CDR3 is CAWSKGHDKNIQYF. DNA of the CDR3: TGTGCCTGGAGTAAGGGACACGACAAAAACATTCAGTACTTC.

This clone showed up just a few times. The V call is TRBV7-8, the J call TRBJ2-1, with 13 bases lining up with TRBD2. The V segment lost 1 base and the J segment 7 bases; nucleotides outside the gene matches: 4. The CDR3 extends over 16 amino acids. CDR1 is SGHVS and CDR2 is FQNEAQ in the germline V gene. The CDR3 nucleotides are TGTGCCAGCAGCTTAGGGACTAGCGGGAGAACGAATGAGCAGTTCTTC. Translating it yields CASSLGTSGRTNEQFF.

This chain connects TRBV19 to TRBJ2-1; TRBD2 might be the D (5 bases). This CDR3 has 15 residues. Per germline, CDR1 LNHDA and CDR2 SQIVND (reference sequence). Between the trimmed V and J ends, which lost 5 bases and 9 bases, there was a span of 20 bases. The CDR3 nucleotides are TGTGCCAGTAGTCGGAGGTCGGTTGAGAGAGGTGAGCAGTTCTTC. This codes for CASSRRSVERGEQFF.

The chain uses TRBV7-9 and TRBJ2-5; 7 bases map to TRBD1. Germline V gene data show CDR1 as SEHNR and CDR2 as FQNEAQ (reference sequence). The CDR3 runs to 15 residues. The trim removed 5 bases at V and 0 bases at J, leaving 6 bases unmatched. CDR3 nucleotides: TGTGCCAGCAGCCCCCGGACAGGAAACCAAGAGACCCAGTACTTC. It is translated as CASSPRTGNQETQYF.

The CDR3 loop is CASSHNYGQGNTGELFF. Here the CDR3 DNA reads TGTGCCAGCAGCCATAACTATGGACAGGGCAACACCGGGGAGCTGTTTTTT. The V call is TRBV4-2, the J call TRBJ2-2, with 8 bases fitting TRBD1. This CDR3 comprises 17 residues. Trimming at V came to 3 bases and at J to 2 bases, leaving 8 bases not matched to a gene. Germline-derived CDR1 and CDR2 are LGHNA and YNFKEQ.

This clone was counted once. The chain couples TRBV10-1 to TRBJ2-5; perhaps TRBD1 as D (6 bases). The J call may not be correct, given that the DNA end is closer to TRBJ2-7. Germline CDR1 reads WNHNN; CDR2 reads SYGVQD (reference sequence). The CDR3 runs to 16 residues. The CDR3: CASSDPLQGNCYEQYF. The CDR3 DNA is TGCGCCAGCAGTGACCCTCTGCAGGGGAATTGCTACGAGCAGTACTTC.

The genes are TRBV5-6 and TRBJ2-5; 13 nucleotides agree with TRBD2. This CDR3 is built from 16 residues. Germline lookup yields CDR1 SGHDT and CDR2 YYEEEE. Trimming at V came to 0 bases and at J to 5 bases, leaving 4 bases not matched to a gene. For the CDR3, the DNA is TGTGCCAGCAGCTTGGGACTAGCGGGAGGTGGTGAGACCCAGTACTTC. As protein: CASSLGLAGGGETQYF.

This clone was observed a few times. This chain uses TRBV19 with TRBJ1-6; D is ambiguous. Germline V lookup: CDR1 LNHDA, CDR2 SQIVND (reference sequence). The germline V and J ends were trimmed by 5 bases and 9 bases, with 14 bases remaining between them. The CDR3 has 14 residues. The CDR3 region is CASSQRVESSPLHF. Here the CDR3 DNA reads TGTGCCAGTAGTCAGAGGGTCGAAAGTTCACCCCTCCACTTT.

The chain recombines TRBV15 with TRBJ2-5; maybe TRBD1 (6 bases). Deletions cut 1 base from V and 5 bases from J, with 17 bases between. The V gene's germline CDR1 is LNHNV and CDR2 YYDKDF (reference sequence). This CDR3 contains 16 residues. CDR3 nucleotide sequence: TGTGCCACCAGCAGAGTACTTACCAGGGGCGTCGAGACCCAGTACTTC. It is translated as CATSRVLTRGVETQYF. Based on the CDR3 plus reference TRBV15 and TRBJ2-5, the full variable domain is DAMVIQNPRYQVTQFGKPVTLSCSQTLNHNVMYWYQQKSSQAPKLLFHYYDKDFNNEADTPDNFQSRRPNTSFCFLDIRSPGLGDTAMYLCATSRVLTRGVETQYFGPGTRLLVL.

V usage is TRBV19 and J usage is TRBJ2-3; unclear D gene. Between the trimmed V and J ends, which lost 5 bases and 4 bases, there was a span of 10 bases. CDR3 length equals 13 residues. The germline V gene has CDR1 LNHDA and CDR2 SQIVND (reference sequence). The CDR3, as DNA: TGTGCCAGTAGTTCCAGATTCCCAGATACGCAGTATTTT. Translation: CASSSRFPDTQYF.

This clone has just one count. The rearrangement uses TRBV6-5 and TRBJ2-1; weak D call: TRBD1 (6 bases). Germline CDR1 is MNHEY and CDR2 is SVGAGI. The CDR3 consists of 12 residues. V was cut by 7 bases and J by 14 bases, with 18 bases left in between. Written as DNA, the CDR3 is TGTGCCAGCACCACCCGCCAGGGGATGAAGTTCTTC. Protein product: CASTTRQGMKFF.

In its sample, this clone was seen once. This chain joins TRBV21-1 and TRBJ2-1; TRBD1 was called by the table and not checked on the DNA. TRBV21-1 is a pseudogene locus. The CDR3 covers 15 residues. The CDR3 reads CASSHQGASYNEQFF. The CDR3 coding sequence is TGTGCCAGCAGCCATCAGGGGGCCTCCTACAATGAGCAGTTCTTC.

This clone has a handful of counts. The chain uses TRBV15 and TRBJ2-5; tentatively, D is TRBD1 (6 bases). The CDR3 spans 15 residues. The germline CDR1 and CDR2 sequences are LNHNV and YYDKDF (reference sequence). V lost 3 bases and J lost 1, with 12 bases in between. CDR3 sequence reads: CATSSLGQTQETQYF. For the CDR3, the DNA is TGTGCCACCAGCAGTTTAGGACAGACCCAAGAGACCCAGTACTTC.

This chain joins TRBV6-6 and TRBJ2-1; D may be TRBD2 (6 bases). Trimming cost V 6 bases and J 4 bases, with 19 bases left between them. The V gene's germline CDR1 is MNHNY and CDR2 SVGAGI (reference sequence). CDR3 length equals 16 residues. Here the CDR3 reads CASSSRMGGPYNEQFF. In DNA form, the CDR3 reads TGTGCCAGCAGCAGTAGGATGGGGGGACCTTACAATGAGCAGTTCTTC.